Presented here are 8 T cell receptor beta chains from one specimen sequenced in a study of T cell responses to AZD1222 COVID-19 vaccine. Clones were read by immunoSEQ multiplex PCR, and TCRdb kept only the in-frame ones, dropping some. This table holds some 150,000 clones, 75% to 95% found once. The sequencing here drew on peripheral blood, taken on day 0 of AZD1222 vaccination. The receptors originated from an adult in good health.

The V gene is TRBV19, the J gene TRBJ2-5; 7 bases fit TRBD1. CDR3 length: 16 amino acids. Germline CDR1 LNHDA, CDR2 SQIVND (reference sequence). V shed 4 bases, J shed 5 bases, and the junction held 13 bases outside the gene matches. The CDR3 DNA reads as TGTGCCAGTAGTACCATGGACAGGCCCGAGGGGGAGACCCAGTACTTC. It is translated as CASSTMDRPEGETQYF.

The chain couples TRBV11-2 to TRBJ2-4, with D possibly being TRBD2 (5 bases). Per germline, CDR1 SGHAT and CDR2 FQNNGV. CDR3 size: 13 residues. V was pared by 5 bases and J by 1 base, with 6 bases between. The CDR3 region is CASSPGAKNIQYF. In nucleotides, the CDR3 is TGTGCCAGCAGCCCGGGGGCCAAAAACATTCAGTACTTC.

The chain is built from TRBV19 and TRBJ1-2; possibly TRBD1 for D (6 bases). The V end lost 3 bases, the J end lost 0 bases, and 14 bases lay between the germline ends. Germline CDR1 reads LNHDA; CDR2 reads SQIVND (reference sequence). The CDR3 sequence is 16 residues long. The CDR3 DNA is TGTGCCAGTAGTATCGGGACACTGCTTACTAACTATGGCTACACCTTC. Protein: CASSIGTLLTNYGYTF.

The chain joins TRBV12-3 or TRBV12-4 to TRBJ2-7; D is unresolved. CDR3 size: 11 residues. V lost 5 bases and J lost 4, with 6 bases in between. The CDR3 sequence: CASSNGYEQYF. CDR3 nucleotides: TGTGCCAGCAGTAACGGGTACGAGCAGTACTTC.

The chain recombines TRBV27 with TRBJ2-7, with D tentatively TRBD1 or TRBD2 (5 bases each). Deletions cut 5 bases from V and 2 bases from J, with 25 bases between. Germline values: CDR1 MNHEY, CDR2 SMNVEV (reference sequence). This CDR3 comprises 18 residues. The CDR3 loop reads CASSPKAPQGRPTYEQYF. DNA for the CDR3: TGTGCCAGCAGTCCTAAAGCCCCCCAGGGACGACCAACCTACGAGCAGTACTTC.

This chain uses TRBV7-9 with TRBJ2-7; 7 bases map to TRBD1. CDR1 and CDR2 (germline): SEHNR, FQNEAQ (reference sequence). The V segment lost 1 base and the J segment 4 bases; nucleotides outside the gene matches: 13. The CDR3 consists of 17 residues. The CDR3 region is CASSLVADPGQTYEQYF. The CDR3 nucleotides read TGTGCCAGCAGCTTAGTAGCTGACCCGGGACAGACTTACGAGCAGTACTTC. The full variable domain, with the rest looked up from reference TRBV7-9 and TRBJ2-7, is DTGVSQNPRHKITKRGQNVTFRCDPISEHNRLYWYRQTLGQGPEFLTYFQNEAQLEKSRLLSDRFSAERPKGSFSTLEIQRTEQGDSAMYLCASSLVADPGQTYEQYFGPGTRLTVT.

This clone was found a few times. V is TRBV7-9 and J is TRBJ2-7, with 8 bases aligning to TRBD2. The germline V gene encodes CDR1 SEHNR and CDR2 FQNEAQ (reference sequence). This CDR3 is built from 14 residues. The V segment lost 1 base and the J segment 4 bases; nucleotides outside the gene matches: 3. The CDR3 nucleotides read TGTGCCAGCAGCTTAGTCAGCGGGAGTTACGAGCAGTACTTC. It is translated as CASSLVSGSYEQYF.

V gene TRBV28 combines with J gene TRBJ2-7; 13 bases line up with TRBD2. The V gene end was trimmed by 5 bases and the J gene end by 11 bases; junction bases not matched to a gene: 6. CDR1 MDHEN and CDR2 SYDVKM come from the germline V gene. The CDR3 runs 13 residues. The CDR3 reads CASSGLAGVEKYF. CDR3 coding DNA: TGTGCCAGCAGTGGACTAGCGGGAGTAGAAAAGTACTTC.